This T cell receptor beta chain appears in the sequencing data of a study of cytomegalovirus exposure and HLA in healthy donors (dated by TCRdb to 2015 to 2018). Background for the entire study: According to an earlier analysis of around 600 of the donors, about 179 million T cells yielded some 110 million unique TCR beta sequences and around 280 Gb of sequence data. An early release that covered about 600 HLA-typed donors contained around 300 gigabases of sequencing data and 85 million to 100 million unique TCR sequences. The genetic ancestry cluster associated with self-reported Caucasian donors included about four fifths of the 398 genotyped donors. The study aimed to test whether cataloging public T cell receptors could reveal signatures of past pathogen exposure. Using immunosequencing, the study profiled T cell repertoires from fewer than 850 subjects and related those repertoires to cytomegalovirus serostatus. A separate validation cohort of over 95 different subjects was used in addition to the approximately 640-subject first cohort. To predict cytomegalovirus infection status, the study brought together high-throughput TCR immunosequencing, statistical association of individual TCRs with disease status, and machine learning. A later analysis re-examined previously published TCR beta repertoires from hundreds of donors and added high-resolution HLA genotyping to investigate patterns of TCR occurrence. Rather than drawing on any new phenotypic data, the later analysis identified candidate immune exposures from TCR beta sequences and the way those sequences occurred across donors. An earlier analysis of fewer than 700 of the donors applied high-throughput TCR beta sequencing to assess whether each TCR beta V gene segment acted as functional or pseudogenic. Alongside the repertoire data, information on donor age, sex, ethnicity and CMV serostatus was compiled. Genome-wide SNP genotypes for about 65% of the roughly 670 donors were used in a later genetic analysis, which treated that subset as a discovery cohort. Every discovery cohort repertoire had been produced on one sequencing platform. Both class I and class II loci were covered by HLA typing, at four-digit resolution. Typing coverage differed by locus: A, B, C, DRB1 and DQB1 were typed in about 629-630 donors, DQA1 in roughly 500, DPA1 in approximately 610, and DPB1 in about 450. Roughly 5 DR-DQ haplotypes were handled as single units for association and clustering, since linkage in the cohort was strong. On average, around 240,000 unique TCR beta nucleotide sequences were sequenced per donor among a few hundred genotyped donors of the cohort, with 15% to 20% of those sequences being non-productive. The full study reports these points: At a false discovery rate of 0.05, a later analysis linked roughly 17,000 TCR beta sequences to specific HLA alleles. Immune exposure information for the cohort was limited to CMV serostatus. A later genetic analysis reported fewer N-insertions in productive TCRs among donors in an Asian-associated ancestry cluster than the roughly 620-donor mean. The 87-base-pair reads could not distinguish some IMGT-functional V segments, including TRBV6-2 and TRBV6-3, so those segments were excluded. Across donors, most TCR sequences were observed very rarely, whereas some public TCRs were present in many individuals. In this cohort, only TCR beta chains were sequenced, and detectable features were limited by the absence of alpha or paired-chain data. A further reported finding was that TCR beta sequences accurately predicted the HLA-A and HLA-B alleles for most subjects in the first cohort. Because counts were too low, around 18 rarely observed V segments, including chromosome 9 orphons, were left out of the earlier analysis of a few hundred of the donors. A later analysis found that most CMV-associated TCR beta chains appeared HLA-restricted, with HLA associations seemingly driven largely by CMV exposure. In vitro tests confirmed that a few of the cytomegalovirus-associated TCR beta chains recognize cytomegalovirus antigens. Roughly uniform sequencing depth across donors was assumed in presence/absence analyses, although this assumption may not hold. In a later analysis, HLA-associated TCR beta chains were found to be more clonally expanded and to have lower generation probabilities than equally common non-associated chains. In the study, around 160 TCR beta chains were listed as associated with cytomegalovirus. Linkage disequilibrium might explain the correlated functional status among segregating V segments, but an unknown experimental factor could not be excluded. Because some donors lacked HLA typing at each locus, the association tests relied only on the typed subset. In a later genetic analysis, a missense DCLRE1C variant was associated with V-gene and J-gene trimming of TCR beta chains, and the association was replicated in an independent cohort. According to a later analysis, parvovirus B19, influenza, CMV and Epstein-Barr virus appeared linked to several top co-occurrence clusters. In an earlier analysis of 587 of the donors, most TCR beta V segments appeared in productive rearrangements about 87% or about 30% of the time, broadly matching IMGT annotations. The classifier was reported to diagnose cytomegalovirus status with high specificity and sensitivity in both the original and validation cohorts. In a later analysis, the rate of TCR association differed among HLA loci, with DRB1 alleles having the most associated TCRs and HLA-C alleles having the fewest. Strong co-occurrence of HLA alleles, especially DR and DQ, made assigning TCR associations to individual alleles difficult. It was suggested by the authors that the approach could potentially be generalized to other disease states and immunological phenotypes. A group of highly shared sequence variants was considered likely to be a technical artifact of the sequencing pipeline.

From V the trimming removes 6 bases and from J it removes 4 bases, while the gene matches leave 3 bases of the junction unaccounted for. Taken from the germline V gene, the CDR1 and CDR2 loops are MDHEN and SYDVKM. The CDR3 holds 14 amino acids from the cysteine to the phenylalanine. Only the CDR3 DNA is retained, 42 bases long and in frame from the first base. Libraries were constructed by the immunoSEQ multiplex PCR assay. For the multiplex PCR, a mixture combining 60 forward primers for TCR Vbeta segments and 13 reverse primers for TCR Jbeta segments was used. The CDR3 region of rearranged TCR beta genes was amplified from genomic DNA by a multiplex PCR assay. On the Illumina HiSeq System, the amplified TCR beta libraries were sequenced as 87-base-pair reads. Under the source paper's analysis protocol: In a later analysis, some 80 million unique TCR beta chains were counted across the approximately 640 repertoires, and approximately 11 million of these chains were shared by at least two donors. Raw reads were error-corrected and collapsed into unique sequences by a nearest-neighbor algorithm in which closely related sequences were merged to remove PCR and sequencing errors. To assign V, D and J gene segments, CDR3 sequences were aligned to IMGT reference sequences. For a sequence to be retained, a match of at least six nucleotides to both a V gene segment and a J gene segment was required. A rearrangement was called productive if the CDR3 had no stop codons and remained in frame with V and J, and every other rearrangement was called non-productive. CDR3 was defined according to IMGT convention as the region running from the second conserved V-encoded cysteine to the conserved J-encoded phenylalanine. The earlier analysis of 450 to 750 of the donors excluded any sequence lacking an unambiguous match to a single V gene segment. In an earlier analysis of approximately 560 of the donors, a V segment was called functional when productive rearrangements were above 56.7%, and segregating when the standard deviation between donors exceeded 5%. A statistical classification framework was developed to diagnose cytomegalovirus status using the catalog of TCR beta chain sequences. V and J gene assignment, in a later analysis, came from comparing TCR nucleotide sequences with IMGT/GENE-DB human TR gene sequences. The TCRdist pipeline was used in a later analysis to assign CDR3 sequences and most-parsimonious VDJ recombination scenarios. A later analysis defined each TCR beta chain by its CDR3 amino acid sequence plus V-gene family, and excluded reads lacking a unique V-gene family. As a way to deal with suspected cross-contamination and a sequencing artifact, a later analysis dropped roughly 620 nucleotide sequences that were highly shared and had low generation probability. For each public chain, a later analysis derived a clonal expansion index from normalized ranks of inferred template counts within each repertoire. In a later analysis, generation probabilities were computed using a VDJ recombination model fitted to out-of-frame rearrangements, and the results were checked against IGoR. In a later analysis, TCR-TCR, TCR-HLA and TCR-CMV co-occurrence was scored with hypergeometric tests, and a repertoire-size bias correction was applied to TCR pairs. In a later analysis, false discovery rates were estimated by permuting HLA or CMV assignments 20 times. A later analysis grouped co-occurring TCRs with DBSCAN, adding TCRdist sequence similarity when clustering within HLA-allele-positive subsets. Repertoires with fewer than 30,000 or more than 120,000 public chains were left out of co-occurrence clustering, as were several repertoires with anomalous nucleotide sharing. TCRdb stores this immuneACCESS table with in-frame sequences only. Part of the clones is absent; in the studies checked, under half of the shortfall reflects unresolved V genes, and no reason is known for the rest. V and J calls and clone size are given by that table; D and trimming were obtained from the DNA. The sample table holds about 180,000 clones, of which about 80% were seen once. Roughly 3.6% of the sample is held by the ten biggest clonotypes.

In regard to this clone: No antigen is known for it. Nothing much larger sits one base from this clone, and base qualities are not available.

In total, roughly 670 healthy bone marrow donors made up the cohort. Cohort members were all nominally healthy when sampled, although unrecorded immune exposures were likely present. The donor was CMV seropositive and was included in the group of 290 or so seropositive cohort members. A peripheral blood sample was provided by each donor, and peripheral blood mononuclear cells were used for TCR beta sequencing. Genomic DNA extraction from the blood cell samples was performed with the Qiagen DNeasy Blood Extraction Kit. The sequence was obtained from a woman aged 55-69 years in good health and CMV-seropositive. Sequencing was performed on PBMCs. The V and J segments used are TRBV28 and TRBJ1-4, with 9 junctional bases fitting TRBD1. The CDR3 region: CASSPGQGNEKLFF. The sequenced DNA is TGTGCCAGCAGCCCGGGACAGGGTAATGAAAAACTGTTTTTT.